This TCR beta chain was observed in a study of T cell changes during pregnancy in multiple sclerosis. This table comes from immunoSEQ multiplex PCR, and its TCRdb copy is limited to in-frame clones, with some not included. The profile covers more than 85,000 clones, with 90% to 95% appearing a single time and approximately 1% taken by the ten largest. CDR1 is PRHDT and CDR2 is FYEKMQ in the germline V gene (reference sequence). The CDR3 covers 14 residues. V was clipped by 5 bases and J by 6 bases; unmatched bases: 7. This TCR was sampled from a female donor with multiple sclerosis, enrolled in a pregnancy study. V is TRBV13 and J is TRBJ2-1; TRBD1 agrees at 7 bases. This specimen consisted of peripheral blood, obtained before pregnancy. The CDR3 is CASSRGTVLNEQFF. For the CDR3, the DNA is TGTGCCAGCAGCCGTGGGACAGTCCTCAATGAGCAGTTCTTC.